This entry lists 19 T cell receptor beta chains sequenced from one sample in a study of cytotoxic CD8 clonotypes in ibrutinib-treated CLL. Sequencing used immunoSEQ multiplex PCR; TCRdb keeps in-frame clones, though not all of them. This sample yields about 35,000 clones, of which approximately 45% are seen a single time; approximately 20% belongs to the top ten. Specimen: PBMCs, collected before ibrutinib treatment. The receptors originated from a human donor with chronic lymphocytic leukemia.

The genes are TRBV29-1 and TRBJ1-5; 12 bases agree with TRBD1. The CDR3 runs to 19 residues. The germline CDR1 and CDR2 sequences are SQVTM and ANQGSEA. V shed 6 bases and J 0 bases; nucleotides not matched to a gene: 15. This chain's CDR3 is CSVLSRDRGRVYSNQPQHF. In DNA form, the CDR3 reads TGCAGCGTGCTGTCAAGGGACAGGGGGCGTGTTTATAGCAATCAGCCCCAGCATTTT.

This CDR3 is CARATCGNTIYF. In DNA, the CDR3 is TGTGCCCGGGCGACGTGCGGAAACACCATATATTTT. This chain links TRBV19 with TRBJ1-3; D not certain. Trimming cost V 11 bases and J 4 bases, with 12 bases left between them. This CDR3 has 12 residues. CDR1 and CDR2 from the germline V gene are LNHDA and SQIVND (reference sequence).

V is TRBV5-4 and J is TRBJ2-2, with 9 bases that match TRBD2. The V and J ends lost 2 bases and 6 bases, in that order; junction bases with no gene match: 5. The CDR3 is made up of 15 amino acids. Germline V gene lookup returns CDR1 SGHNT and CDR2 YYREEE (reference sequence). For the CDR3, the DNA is TGTGCCAGCAGCTTTAGAGCGGGGGGCGCCGGGGAGCTGTTTTTT. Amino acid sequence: CASSFRAGGAGELFF. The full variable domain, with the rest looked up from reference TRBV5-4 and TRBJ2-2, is ETGVTQSPTHLIKTRGQQVTLRCSSQSGHNTVSWYQQALGQGPQFIFQYYREEENGRGNFPPRFSGLQFPNYSSELNVNALELDDSALYLCASSFRAGGAGELFFGEGSRLTVL.

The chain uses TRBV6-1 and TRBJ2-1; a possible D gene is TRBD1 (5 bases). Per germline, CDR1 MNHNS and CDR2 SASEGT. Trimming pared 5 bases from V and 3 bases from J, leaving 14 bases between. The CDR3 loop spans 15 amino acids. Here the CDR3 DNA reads TGTGCCAGCAGTCAACAGGTGTTCCTCTACAATGAGCAGTTCTTC. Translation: CASSQQVFLYNEQFF.

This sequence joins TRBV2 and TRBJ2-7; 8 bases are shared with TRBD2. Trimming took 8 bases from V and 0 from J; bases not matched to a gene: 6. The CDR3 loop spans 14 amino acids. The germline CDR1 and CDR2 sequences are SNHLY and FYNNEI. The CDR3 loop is CASRGGTLSYEQYF. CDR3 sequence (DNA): TGTGCCAGCCGCGGGGGGACCCTCTCCTACGAGCAGTACTTC.

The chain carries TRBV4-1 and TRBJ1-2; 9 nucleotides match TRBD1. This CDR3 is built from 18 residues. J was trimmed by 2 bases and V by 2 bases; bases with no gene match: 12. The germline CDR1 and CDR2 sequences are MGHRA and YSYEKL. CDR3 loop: CASSQTTSNRGRNYGYTF. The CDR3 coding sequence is TGCGCCAGCAGCCAAACGACTAGTAACAGGGGGCGGAACTATGGCTACACCTTC.

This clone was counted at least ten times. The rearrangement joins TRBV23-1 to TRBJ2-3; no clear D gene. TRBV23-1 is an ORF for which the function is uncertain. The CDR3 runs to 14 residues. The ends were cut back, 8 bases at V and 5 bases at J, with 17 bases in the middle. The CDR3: CASLPRWLQDTQYF. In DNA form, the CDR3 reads TGCGCCAGCTTACCCCGGTGGCTCCAAGATACGCAGTATTTT.

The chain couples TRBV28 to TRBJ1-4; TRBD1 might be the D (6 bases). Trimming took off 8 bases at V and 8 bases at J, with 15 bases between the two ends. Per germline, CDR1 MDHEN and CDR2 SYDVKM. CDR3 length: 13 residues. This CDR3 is CASGDTFGEKLFF. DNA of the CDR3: TGTGCCAGCGGGGACACCTTTGGGGAAAAACTGTTTTTT.

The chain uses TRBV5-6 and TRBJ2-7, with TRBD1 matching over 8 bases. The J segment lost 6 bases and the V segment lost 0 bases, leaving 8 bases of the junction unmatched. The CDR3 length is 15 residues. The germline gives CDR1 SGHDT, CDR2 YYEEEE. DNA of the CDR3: TGTGCCAGCAGCTTGGTCCCAGGGGGCTCGTCCGAGCAGTACTTC. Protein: CASSLVPGGSSEQYF.

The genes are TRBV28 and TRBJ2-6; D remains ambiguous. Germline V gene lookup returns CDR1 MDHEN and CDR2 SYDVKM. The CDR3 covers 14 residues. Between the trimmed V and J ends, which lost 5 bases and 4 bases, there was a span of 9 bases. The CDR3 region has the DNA TGTGCCAGCAGTATAACTTCCGGGGCCAACGTCCTGACTTTC. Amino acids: CASSITSGANVLTF.

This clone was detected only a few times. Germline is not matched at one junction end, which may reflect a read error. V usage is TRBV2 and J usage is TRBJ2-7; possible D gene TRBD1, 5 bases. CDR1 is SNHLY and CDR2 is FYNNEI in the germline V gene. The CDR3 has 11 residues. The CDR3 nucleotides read TGTGCCAGCAGTGAAAGGATAGGACAAGTCTTC. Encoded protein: CASSERIGQVF.

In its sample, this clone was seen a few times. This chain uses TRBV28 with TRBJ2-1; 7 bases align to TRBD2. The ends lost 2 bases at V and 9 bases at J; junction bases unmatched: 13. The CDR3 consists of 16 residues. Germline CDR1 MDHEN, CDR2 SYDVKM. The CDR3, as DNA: TGTGCCAGCAGTTTAATGGTGCGGGGGAGGGTGGGTGAGCAGTTCTTC. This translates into CASSLMVRGRVGEQFF.

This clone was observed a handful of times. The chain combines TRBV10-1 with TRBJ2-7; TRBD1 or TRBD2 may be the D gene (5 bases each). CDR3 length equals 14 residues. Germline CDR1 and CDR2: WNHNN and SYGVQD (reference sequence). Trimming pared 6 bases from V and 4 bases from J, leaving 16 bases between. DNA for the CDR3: TGCGCCAGCAGCCGGGACGGCCGATGGTACGAGCAGTACTTC. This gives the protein CASSRDGRWYEQYF.

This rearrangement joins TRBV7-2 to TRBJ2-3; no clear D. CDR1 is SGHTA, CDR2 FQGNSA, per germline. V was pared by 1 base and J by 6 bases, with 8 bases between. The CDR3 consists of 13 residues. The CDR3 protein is CASSLEWSDTQYF. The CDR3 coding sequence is TGTGCCAGCAGCTTAGAATGGTCCGATACGCAGTATTTT.

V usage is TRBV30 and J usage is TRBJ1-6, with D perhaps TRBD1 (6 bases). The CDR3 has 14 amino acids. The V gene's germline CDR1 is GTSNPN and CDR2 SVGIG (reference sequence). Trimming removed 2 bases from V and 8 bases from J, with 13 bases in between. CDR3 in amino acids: CAWSTRGGDSPLHF. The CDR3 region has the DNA TGTGCCTGGAGTACACGGGGGGGCGATTCACCCCTCCACTTT. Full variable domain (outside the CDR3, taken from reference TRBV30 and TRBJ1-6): SQTIHQWPATLVQPVGSPLSLECTVEGTSNPNLYWYRQAAGRGLQLLFYSVGIGQISSEVPQNLSASRPQDRQFILSSKKLLLSDSGFYLCAWSTRGGDSPLHFGNGTRLTVT.

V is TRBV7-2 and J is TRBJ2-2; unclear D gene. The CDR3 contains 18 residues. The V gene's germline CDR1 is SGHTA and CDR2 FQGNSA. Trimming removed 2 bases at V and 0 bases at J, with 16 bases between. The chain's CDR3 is CASSLFSRVTANTGELFF. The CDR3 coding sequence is TGTGCCAGCAGCTTATTTTCTCGGGTCACCGCGAACACCGGGGAGCTGTTTTTT. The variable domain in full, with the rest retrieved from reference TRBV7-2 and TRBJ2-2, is GAGVSQSPSNKVTEKGKDVELRCDPISGHTALYWYRQSLGQGLEFLIYFQGNSAPDKSGLPSDRFSAERTGGSVSTLTIQRTQQEDSAVYLCASSLFSRVTANTGELFFGEGSRLTVL.

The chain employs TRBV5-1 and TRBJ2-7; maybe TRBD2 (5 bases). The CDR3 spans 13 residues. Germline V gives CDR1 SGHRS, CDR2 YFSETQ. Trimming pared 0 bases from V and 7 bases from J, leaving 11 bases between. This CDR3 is CASSLASPGEQYF. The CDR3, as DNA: TGCGCCAGCAGCTTGGCCTCCCCGGGGGAGCAGTACTTC.

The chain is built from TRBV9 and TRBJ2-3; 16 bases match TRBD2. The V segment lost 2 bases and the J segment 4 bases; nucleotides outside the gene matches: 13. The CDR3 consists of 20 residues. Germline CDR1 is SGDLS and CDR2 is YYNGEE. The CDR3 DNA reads TGTGCCAGCAGCGTCAACGCCGGGACTAGCGGGGGGGCTTTACCAGATACGCAGTATTTT. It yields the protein CASSVNAGTSGGALPDTQYF.

The CDR3 bases are TGTGCCAGCAGCTTATTCCGGGGAACAACTAATGAAAAACTGTTTTTT. Translation gives CASSLFRGTTNEKLFF. The chain couples TRBV5-4 to TRBJ1-4; D is uncertain. Trimming stripped 2 bases from V and 0 bases from J, with 11 bases between. CDR1 is SGHNT, CDR2 YYREEE, per germline (reference sequence). The CDR3 covers 16 residues.